The present T cell receptor (beta chain) was sequenced within a study of T-cell reconstitution after alpha-beta-depleted transplantation in children. Study results and limitations: Certain patients had high TCRbeta diversity at day 60, and it came from recipient T cells and thymic progenitors that survived. After one year, T-cell counts and TCRbeta diversity mostly came from new T cells. Several hundred graft clones that had expanded were reportedly the source of alpha-beta T cells about two months after transplant.

Unique molecular identifiers tagged the TCRbeta library. TCRdb recomputed calls from the PCR reads with MiXCR, one row per CDR3 protein. The profile shows hundreds of thousands of distinct CDR3 sequences, roughly 25% of them singletons. On this clonotype itself: The target antigen is unknown.

CDR1 WSHSY and CDR2 SAAADI come from the germline V gene. CDR3 length: 14 amino acids. The trim removed 6 bases at V and 5 bases at J, leaving 9 bases unmatched. The chain couples TRBV10-2 to TRBJ2-7; TRBD1 agrees at 8 bases. This sample comprised PBMCs, mostly from graft donor cells, obtained 360 days after TCRalphabeta/CD19-depleted stem cell transplant. The TCR comes from a female patient between 2 and 10 years old who had a stem cell transplant for congenital amegakaryocytic thrombocytopenia, so the T cells may come from the graft donor. The CDR3 DNA reads as TGCGCCAGCAGACCGGACAGGGAGGAGGACGAGCAGTACTTC. Its protein product is CASRPDREEDEQYF.